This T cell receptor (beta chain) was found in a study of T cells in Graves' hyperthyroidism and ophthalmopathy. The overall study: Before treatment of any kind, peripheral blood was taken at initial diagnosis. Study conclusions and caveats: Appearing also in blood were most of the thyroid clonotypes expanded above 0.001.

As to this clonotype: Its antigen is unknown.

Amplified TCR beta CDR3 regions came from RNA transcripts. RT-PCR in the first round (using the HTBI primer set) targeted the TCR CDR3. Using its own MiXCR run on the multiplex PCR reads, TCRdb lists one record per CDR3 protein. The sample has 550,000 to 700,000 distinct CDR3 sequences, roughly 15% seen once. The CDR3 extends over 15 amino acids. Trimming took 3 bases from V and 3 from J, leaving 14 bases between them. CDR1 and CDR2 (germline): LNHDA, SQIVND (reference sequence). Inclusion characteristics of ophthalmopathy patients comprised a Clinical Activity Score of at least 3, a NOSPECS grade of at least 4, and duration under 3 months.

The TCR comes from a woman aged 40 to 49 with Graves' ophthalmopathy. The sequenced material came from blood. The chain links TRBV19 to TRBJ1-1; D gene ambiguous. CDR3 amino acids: CASSIHGPVDTEAFF. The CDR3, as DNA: TGTGCCAGTAGTATTCATGGCCCAGTCGACACTGAAGCTTTCTTT.